This T cell receptor beta chain is drawn from a study of T cell repertoires in cytomegalovirus infection. As for the study in general: Public TCR beta signature analysis indicated the presence of both CMV infection and matching HLA type.

TCRdb re-analysed the reads in MiXCR, keeping a single row per CDR3 protein. The sample yields some 800,000 distinct CDR3 sequences, 25% to 30% seen once. Regarding this clonotype: The target antigen is unknown.

V lost 7 bases, J lost 5 bases, and 14 bases lay in between. Germline assignment: CDR1 SEHNR and CDR2 FQNEAQ (reference sequence). This CDR3 region has 14 residues. Findings and limits, study-wide: Cumulative public TCR beta family frequency identified carriers of CMV plus the relevant HLA. HLA-C-restricted CMV-specific TCR beta clonotypes were dominant in the ex vivo response.

J is TRBJ2-2 and V is TRBV7-9; possibly TRBD2 for D (6 bases). This receptor was obtained from a human donor in good health (CMV status not recorded). Some clones in this sample may be carry-over from other donors' samples. The sequences come from cultured CD8+ T cells from PBMCs, collected from culture after CMV antigen stimulation. CDR3 bases: TGTGCCAGCAAGGGCGGGGTCATTACCGGGGAGCTGTTTTTT. Amino acid sequence: CASKGGVITGELFF.